The table lists the clone carrying this TCR beta chain with a count of one. Antigen specificity is unknown. The data derive from a study of TIL therapy for anti-PD-1-resistant metastatic lung cancer. Study-wide background: Most patients had lung adenocarcinoma; a handful of tumors were EGFR-mutant, two ALK-rearranged; half smoked currently or formerly. Median tumor mutation burden was roughly 1.5 mutations per megabase.

Whole-study results and caveats: Many TIL product clones were absent from baseline tumor, suggesting clonal contraction.

This was the immunoSEQ v3 assay. Survey-level samples got approximately 1.8 million read pairs; deep-level samples got about 5-6 million. The protocol was immunoSEQ multiplex PCR, while the TCRdb copy is restricted to in-frame clones and leaves out a portion. The sample holds roughly 92,000 clones, about three fifths seen once. Trimming took off 5 bases at V and 2 bases at J, with 13 bases between the two ends. Germline CDR1 reads MDHEN; CDR2 reads SYDVKM. The CDR3 is 15 residues long. Time point here: pre-treatment sample, taken before nivolumab and TIL therapy. Tumor tissue came from excised metastases, mostly pleural nodules or supraclavicular lymph nodes.

The V call is TRBV28, the J call TRBJ1-5; perhaps TRBD1 as D (6 bases). This specimen was tumor tissue, taken at baseline. The receptor was isolated from a person between 25 and 80 years old with non-small cell lung cancer. The CDR3 is CASSSQGSGNQPQHF. CDR3 nucleotides: TGTGCCAGCAGTAGTCAGGGGTCGGGCAATCAGCCCCAGCATTTT.